This T cell receptor (beta chain) comes out of a study of neoadjuvant anti-PD-1 for oral cavity cancer. Study in general: Non-progressing patients received a fourth nivolumab dose near day 43, then surgery on days 50-56.

PBMC libraries mostly used 450 to 600 ng of input genomic DNA, with six replicates per sample. The protocol was immunoSEQ multiplex PCR, while the TCRdb copy is restricted to in-frame clones and leaves out a portion. The repertoire holds approximately 9,500 clones, just over 65% seen once, with about 3.9% in the top ten. Time point here: after neoadjuvant nivolumab, at surgical resection. The CDR3 covers 15 residues. Trimming removed 5 bases from V and 5 bases from J; junction bases left unmatched: 6. Germline values: CDR1 SGHVS, CDR2 FQNEAQ. As concerns this clone: The target antigen is unknown.

Whole-study findings and limits: PBMC Gini-index clonality exceeded responders' in non-responders post-nivolumab.

The chain has TRBV7-8 and TRBJ1-6; 7 bases match TRBD1. Sequenced here: PBMCs, sampled after nivolumab (anti-PD-1) treatment. This TCR was recovered from a person aged 35-79 years with oral cavity squamous cell carcinoma. CDR3 DNA sequence: TGTGCCAGCAGCCTCCTACAGGGGAATAATTCACCCCTCCACTTT. It encodes CASSLLQGNNSPLHF.